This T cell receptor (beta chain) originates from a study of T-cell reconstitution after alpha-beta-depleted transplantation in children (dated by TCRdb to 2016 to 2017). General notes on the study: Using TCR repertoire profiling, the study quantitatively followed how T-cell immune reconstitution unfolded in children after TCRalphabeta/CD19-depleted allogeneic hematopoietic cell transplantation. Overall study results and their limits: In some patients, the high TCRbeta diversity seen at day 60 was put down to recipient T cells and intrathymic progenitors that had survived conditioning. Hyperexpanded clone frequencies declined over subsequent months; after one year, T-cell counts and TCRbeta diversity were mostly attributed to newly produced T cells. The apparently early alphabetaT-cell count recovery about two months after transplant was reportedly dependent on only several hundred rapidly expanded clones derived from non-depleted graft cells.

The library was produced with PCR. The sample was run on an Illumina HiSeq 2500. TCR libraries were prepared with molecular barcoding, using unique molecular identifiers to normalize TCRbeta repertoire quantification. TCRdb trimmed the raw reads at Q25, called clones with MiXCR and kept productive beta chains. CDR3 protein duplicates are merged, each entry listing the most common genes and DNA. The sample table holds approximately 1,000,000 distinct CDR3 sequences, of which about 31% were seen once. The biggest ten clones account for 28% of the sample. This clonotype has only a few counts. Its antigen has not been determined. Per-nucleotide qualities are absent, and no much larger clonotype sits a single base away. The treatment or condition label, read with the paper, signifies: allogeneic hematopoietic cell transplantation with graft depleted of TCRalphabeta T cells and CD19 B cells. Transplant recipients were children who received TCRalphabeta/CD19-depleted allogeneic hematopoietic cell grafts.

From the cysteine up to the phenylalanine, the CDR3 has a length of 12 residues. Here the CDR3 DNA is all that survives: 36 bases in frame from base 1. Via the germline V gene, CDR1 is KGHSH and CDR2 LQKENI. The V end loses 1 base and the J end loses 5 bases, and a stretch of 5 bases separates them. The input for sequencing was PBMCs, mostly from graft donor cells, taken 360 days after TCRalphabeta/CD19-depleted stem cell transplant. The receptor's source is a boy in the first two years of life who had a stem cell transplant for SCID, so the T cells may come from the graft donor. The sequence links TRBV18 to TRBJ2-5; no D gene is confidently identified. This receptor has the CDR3 CASSPLKETQYF. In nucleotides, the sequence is TGTGCCAGCTCACCACTAAAGGAGACCCAGTACTTC.